This TCR beta chain was recorded in a study of blood T cell repertoires in COVID-19. About the study: T cells, B-cell-depleted T cells, or PBMCs provided the cDNA or gDNA that served as material.

The CDR3 is 15 amino acids. Germline V CDR1 and CDR2: SGHNT, YYREEE (reference sequence). Trimming cost V 4 bases and J 0 bases, with 13 bases left between them. Original methodology: By means of reference gene primer amplification, nucleated cell counts were estimated. The method was immunoSEQ multiplex PCR; TCRdb's version includes in-frame clones alone and lacks a portion of them. Clonal size and the V and J genes are those of that table, whereas D and trimming came from the DNA. Here the sample spans about 280,000 clones, roughly 87% being singletons. The chain combines TRBV5-4 with TRBJ1-1; perhaps TRBD1 as D (6 bases). The sequenced sample was peripheral blood. The clonotype comes from a woman aged 45-59 years who had recovered from COVID-19. CDR3 sequence reads: CASSPPGAVNTEAFF. The CDR3 DNA follows: TGTGCCAGCAGCCCCCCAGGGGCGGTGAACACTGAAGCTTTCTTT.